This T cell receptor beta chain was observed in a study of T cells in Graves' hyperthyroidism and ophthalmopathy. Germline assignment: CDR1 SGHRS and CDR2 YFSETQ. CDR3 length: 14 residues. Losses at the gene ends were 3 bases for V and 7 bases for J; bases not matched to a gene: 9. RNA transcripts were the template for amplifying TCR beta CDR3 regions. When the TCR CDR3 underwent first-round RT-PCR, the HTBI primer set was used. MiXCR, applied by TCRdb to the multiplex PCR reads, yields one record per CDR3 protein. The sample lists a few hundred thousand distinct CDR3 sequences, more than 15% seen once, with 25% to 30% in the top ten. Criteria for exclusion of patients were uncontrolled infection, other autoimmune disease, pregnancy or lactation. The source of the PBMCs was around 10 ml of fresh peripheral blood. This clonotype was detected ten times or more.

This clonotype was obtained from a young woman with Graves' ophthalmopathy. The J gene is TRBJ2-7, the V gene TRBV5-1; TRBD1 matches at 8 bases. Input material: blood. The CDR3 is CASSSTTGATEQYF. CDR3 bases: TGCGCCAGCAGCTCAACGACAGGGGCCACGGAGCAGTACTTC.